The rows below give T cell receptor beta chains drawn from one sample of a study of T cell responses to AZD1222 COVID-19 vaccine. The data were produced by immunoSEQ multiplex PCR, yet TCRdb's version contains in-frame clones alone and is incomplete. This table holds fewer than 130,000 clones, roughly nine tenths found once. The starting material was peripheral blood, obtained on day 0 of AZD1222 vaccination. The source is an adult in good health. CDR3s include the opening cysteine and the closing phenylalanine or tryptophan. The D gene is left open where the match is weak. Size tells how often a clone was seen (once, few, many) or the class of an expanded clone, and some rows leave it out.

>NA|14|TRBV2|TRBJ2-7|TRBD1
TGTGCCAGCAGTGATAGGACAGGGGCGGGGGAGCAGTACTTC
CASSDRTGAGEQYF
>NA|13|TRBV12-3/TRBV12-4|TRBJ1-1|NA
TGTGCCAGCATCCAGGGGCAGTACACTGAAGCTTTCTTT
CASIQGQYTEAFF
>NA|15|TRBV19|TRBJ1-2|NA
TGTGCCAGTAGTATAGGAGGCTCAGGGTCCTATGGCTACACCTTC
CASSIGGSGSYGYTF
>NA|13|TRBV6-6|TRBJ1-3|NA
TGTGCCAGCACGAAGACCTCTGGAAACACCATATATTTT
CASTKTSGNTIYF
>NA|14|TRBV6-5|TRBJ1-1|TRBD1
TGTGCCAGCAGTTTGGGACAGCTGAACACTGAAGCTTTCTTT
CASSLGQLNTEAFF
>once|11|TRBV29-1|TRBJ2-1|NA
TGCAGCGTTGAAGGTGGGGGTGAGCAGTTCTTC
CSVEGGGEQFF
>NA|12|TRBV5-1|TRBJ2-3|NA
TGCGCCAGCAGCCAGAAAGGAGATACGCAGTATTTT
CASSQKGDTQYF
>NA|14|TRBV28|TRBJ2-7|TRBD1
TGTGCCAGCGGCGACAGGGGGGGTACCTACGAGCAGTACTTC
CASGDRGGTYEQYF
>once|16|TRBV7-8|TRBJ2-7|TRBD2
TGTGCCAGCAGCTCGACTAGCGGGAGGGCTCTCTACGAGCAGTACTTC
CASSSTSGRALYEQYF
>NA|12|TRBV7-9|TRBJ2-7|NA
TGTGCCAGCAGCTTCTGGCGTTACGAGCAGTACTTC
CASSFWRYEQYF
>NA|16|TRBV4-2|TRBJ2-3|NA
TGTGCCAGCAGACCCGCTGAATCGACCTATGGAGATACGCAGTATTTT
CASRPAESTYGDTQYF
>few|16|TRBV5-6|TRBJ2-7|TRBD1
TGTGCCAGCAGCTTGGCCGGACAGGGATTCACCTACGAGCAGTACTTC
CASSLAGQGFTYEQYF
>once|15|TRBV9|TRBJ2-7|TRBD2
TGTGCCAGCAGCCCGACTAGCGGACTCTCCTACGAGCAGTACTTC
CASSPTSGLSYEQYF
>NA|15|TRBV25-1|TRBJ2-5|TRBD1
TGTGCCAGCAGTGAAACTAGGACAGGGCAAGAGACCCAGTACTTC
CASSETRTGQETQYF
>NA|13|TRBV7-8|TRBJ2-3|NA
TGTGCCAGCGGACCACAGGAGGATAATACGCAGTATTTT
CASGPQEDNTQYF